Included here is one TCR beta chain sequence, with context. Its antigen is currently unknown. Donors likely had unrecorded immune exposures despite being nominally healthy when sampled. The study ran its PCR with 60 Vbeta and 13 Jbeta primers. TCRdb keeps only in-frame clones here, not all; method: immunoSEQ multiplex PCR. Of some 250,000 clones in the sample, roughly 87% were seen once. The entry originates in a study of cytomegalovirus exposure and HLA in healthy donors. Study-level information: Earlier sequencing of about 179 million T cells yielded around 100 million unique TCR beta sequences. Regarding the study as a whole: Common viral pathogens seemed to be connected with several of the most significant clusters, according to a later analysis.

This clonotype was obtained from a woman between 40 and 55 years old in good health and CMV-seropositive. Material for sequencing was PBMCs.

CDR3 in amino acids: CASSRTSSGANVLTF. The CDR3 bases are TGCGCCAGCAGCCGGACTAGCTCTGGGGCCAACGTCCTGACTTTC. The J gene is TRBJ2-6, the V gene TRBV5-1, with TRBD2 matching 7 bases. Germline CDR1 SGHRS, CDR2 YFSETQ. V lost 4 bases to trimming and J lost 0 bases; unmatched junction nucleotides: 1. The CDR3 totals 15 residues. The whole variable domain, filled in from reference TRBV5-1 and TRBJ2-6, reads KAGVTQTPRYLIKTRGQQVTLSCSPISGHRSVSWYQQTPGQGLQFLFEYFSETQRNKGNFPGRFSGRQFSNSRSEMNVSTLELGDSALYLCASSRTSSGANVLTFGAGSRLTVL.